These 18 T cell receptor beta chains originate from one sample sequenced in a study of beta chain features in type 1 diabetes. The study reverse transcribed the entire isolated RNA, so it sequenced expressed TCRB transcripts. Generated by immunoSEQ multiplex PCR, the TCRdb table keeps only in-frame clones and is missing some. The sample lists 400,000 or so clones, 10% to 15% occurring once. Study results and limitations: Type 1 diabetes patients had moderately but significantly shorter TCRB CDR3s in all four CD4+ subsets.

Antigens for these TCRs are unknown. Sample: naive CD4+ T cells from blood. These receptors originate from a woman aged 18-29 years with type 1 diabetes.

This clone has only a few counts. The chain carries TRBV11-3 and TRBJ2-1, with a tentative D call TRBD1 (6 bases). This CDR3 is built from 14 residues. Per the germline V gene, CDR1 is SGHNT and CDR2 is YENEEA. The V gene lost 8 bases and the J gene lost 6 bases, with 17 bases spanning the gap. The CDR3 nucleotides read TGTGCCAGCGAGAACAGGGTTGTGGGCAATGAGCAGTTCTTC. It yields the protein CASENRVVGNEQFF.

A few counts support this clone. The CDR3 nucleotides read TGCGCCAGCAGCCTGGACCGGGAGCAGTACTTC. This gives the protein CASSLDREQYF. The chain uses TRBV5-1 and TRBJ2-7; D is uncertain. CDR3 length equals 11 residues. Per the germline V gene, CDR1 is SGHRS and CDR2 is YFSETQ. Trimming cost V 4 bases and J 7 bases, with 9 bases left between them.

This rearrangement joins TRBV20-1 to TRBJ1-2; D gene unclear. Germline V gene lookup returns CDR1 DFQATT and CDR2 SNEGSKA (reference sequence). The CDR3 is 11 amino acids. V lost 4 bases and J 7 bases, leaving 10 bases between the germline ends. CDR3 amino acids: CSATRSAGYTF. The CDR3 DNA follows: TGCAGTGCTACTAGGAGTGCTGGCTACACCTTC.

The table lists this clone with a few counts. DNA of the CDR3: TGTGCCACCAGCAGAGATCCAGGGTCCGAGCAGTACTTC. It is translated as CATSRDPGSEQYF. The V and J genes are TRBV15 and TRBJ2-7, with D perhaps TRBD1 (5 bases). Germline CDR1 reads LNHNV; CDR2 reads YYDKDF (reference sequence). The CDR3 is made up of 13 amino acids. V was trimmed by 0 bases and J by 6 bases, leaving 9 bases between them. The entire variable domain, with the rest obtained from reference TRBV15 and TRBJ2-7, is as follows: DAMVIQNPRYQVTQFGKPVTLSCSQTLNHNVMYWYQQKSSQAPKLLFHYYDKDFNNEADTPDNFQSRRPNTSFCFLDIRSPGLGDTAMYLCATSRDPGSEQYFGPGTRLTVT.

This clone showed up just a few times. The chain links TRBV4-1 to TRBJ1-5; TRBD1 matches 8 bases. CDR1 is MGHRA, CDR2 YSYEKL, per germline. J gave up 3 bases and V 6 bases, and 7 bases lay outside the gene matches. CDR3 length: 15 residues. CDR3 sequence: CASRGQAGDNQPQHF. For the CDR3, the DNA is TGCGCCAGCAGGGGACAGGCCGGGGACAATCAGCCCCAGCATTTT.

V gene TRBV9 combines with J gene TRBJ2-3; D is unclear. The CDR3 extends over 14 amino acids. With 0 bases removed from V and 6 bases from J, the gap between germline ends came to 11 bases. Germline assignment: CDR1 SGDLS and CDR2 YYNGEE. Here the CDR3 DNA reads TGTGCCAGCAGCGTAGAGTGGTCGGAGGATACGCAGTATTTT. It specifies CASSVEWSEDTQYF.

In this sample, this clone turned up a few times. The chain recombines TRBV6-4 with TRBJ2-2; perhaps TRBD2 as D (5 bases). This CDR3 contains 14 residues. Germline V gives CDR1 MRHNA, CDR2 SNTAGT. V was cut by 6 bases and J by 1 base, with 9 bases left in between. CDR3 protein: CASSASGNTGELFF. The DNA for the CDR3 is TGTGCCAGCAGCGCCAGCGGGAACACCGGGGAGCTGTTTTTT.

V is TRBV11-2 and J is TRBJ2-5, with D maybe TRBD2 (5 bases). V lost 4 bases and J lost 7, with 10 bases in between. This CDR3 has 12 amino acids. In germline, CDR1 is SGHAT, CDR2 FQNNGV. CDR3 sequence (DNA): TGTGCCAGCAGCTCCGAGGGTCCGACCCAGTACTTC. Its translation: CASSSEGPTQYF.

The table lists this clone with a few counts. This chain joins TRBV5-1 and TRBJ2-1; D might be TRBD2 (5 bases). Germline V gives CDR1 SGHRS, CDR2 YFSETQ. V gave up 0 bases and J gave up 9 bases, with 10 bases separating them. The CDR3 length is 13 residues. Written as DNA, the CDR3 is TGCGCCAGCAGCTTGGGGCCCCGGGGTGAGCAGTTCTTC. Amino acid sequence: CASSLGPRGEQFF.

This clone has only a few counts. CDR3 protein: CASSEEGLAGGAAKEYF. CDR3 sequence (DNA): TGTGCCAGCAGTGAAGAGGGACTAGCGGGAGGCGCGGCGAAGGAGTACTTC. V usage is TRBV2 and J usage is TRBJ2-7; TRBD2 matches at 15 bases. This CDR3 contains 17 residues. The ends lost 1 base at V and 11 bases at J; junction bases unmatched: 12. The germline CDR1 and CDR2 sequences are SNHLY and FYNNEI. The whole variable domain, remainder taken from reference TRBV2 and TRBJ2-7, is EPEVTQTPSHQVTQMGQEVILRCVPISNHLYFYWYRQILGQKVEFLVSFYNNEISEKSEIFDDQFSVERPDGSNFTLKIRSTKLEDSAMYFCASSEEGLAGGAAKEYFGPGTRLTVT.

This clone was seen a few times. The chain links TRBV7-3 to TRBJ2-1, with D uncertain. V shed 5 bases and J shed 5 bases, with 7 bases lying between them. The CDR3 runs to 12 residues. Germline V gives CDR1 SGHTA, CDR2 FQGTGA. CDR3 loop: CASSQANNEQFF. CDR3 coding DNA: TGTGCCAGCAGCCAAGCAAACAATGAGCAGTTCTTC.

This chain uses TRBV4-3 with TRBJ2-1; 11 bases agree with TRBD2. The V gene's germline CDR1 is LGHNA and CDR2 YSLEER. The length of the CDR3 is 18 residues. V lost 0 bases, J lost 1 base, and 5 bases stayed unmatched. The CDR3 protein is CASSQDLSGGASYNEQFF. In DNA, the CDR3 is TGCGCCAGCAGCCAAGACCTTAGCGGGGGGGCATCCTACAATGAGCAGTTCTTC.

This clone was recorded a few times. The identical CDR3 is also encoded by other nucleotide sequences in the sample. This chain uses TRBV14 with TRBJ1-1; maybe TRBD1 (6 bases). CDR1 is SGHDN, CDR2 FVKESK, per germline. Trimming removed 4 bases at V and 1 base at J, with 7 bases between. This CDR3 contains 13 residues. The chain's CDR3 is CASSLQGNTEAFF. For the CDR3, the DNA is TGTGCCAGCAGCCTACAGGGGAACACTGAAGCTTTCTTT. Combining the CDR3 with reference TRBV14 and TRBJ1-1 gives the whole variable domain EAGVTQFPSHSVIEKGQTVTLRCDPISGHDNLYWYRRVMGKEIKFLLHFVKESKQDESGMPNNRFLAERTGGTYSTLKVQPAELEDSGVYFCASSLQGNTEAFFGQGTRLTVV.

The gene calls are TRBV9 and TRBJ2-5, with TRBD2 as a possible D gene (5 bases). Germline lookup yields CDR1 SGDLS and CDR2 YYNGEE. Trimming pared 3 bases from V and 4 bases from J, leaving 19 bases between. This CDR3 contains 16 residues. CDR3 amino acids: CASSAKGWLAAETQYF. The CDR3 region has the DNA TGTGCCAGCAGCGCAAAAGGGTGGCTAGCAGCAGAGACCCAGTACTTC.

This clone has only a few counts. V gene TRBV7-9 combines with J gene TRBJ2-3; D remains ambiguous. CDR3 length equals 16 residues. The V gene lost 4 bases and the J gene lost 0 bases, with 14 bases spanning the gap. The V gene's germline CDR1 is SEHNR and CDR2 FQNEAQ (reference sequence). CDR3 region: CASSSNRVTSTDTQYF. CDR3 nucleotides: TGTGCCAGCAGCTCAAACAGAGTTACCAGCACAGATACGCAGTATTTT.

This clone was seen more than once but under ten times. The genes are TRBV29-1 and TRBJ2-1; 12 nucleotides match TRBD1. V trimming: 6 bases; J trimming: 7 bases; junction bases outside the gene matches: 10. CDR3 size: 15 residues. The germline gives CDR1 SQVTM, CDR2 ANQGSEA. CDR3 sequence (DNA): TGCAGCGTCGCTCGGGGGACAGGGGGCTCGAATGAGCAGTTCTTC. Amino acid sequence: CSVARGTGGSNEQFF.

The V call is TRBV4-3, the J call TRBJ2-4; D might be TRBD1 (5 bases). CDR1 and CDR2 (germline): LGHNA, YSLEER. There are 13 residues in the CDR3. The V end lost 2 bases, the J end lost 8 bases, and 10 bases lay between the germline ends. Here the CDR3 DNA reads TGCGCCAGCAGCCAATCACAGGTGGACATTCAGTACTTC. It codes for CASSQSQVDIQYF.

The rearrangement joins TRBV7-2 to TRBJ1-6; 9 nucleotides agree with TRBD1. Germline V gives CDR1 SGHTA, CDR2 FQGNSA. Trimming at V came to 5 bases and at J to 8 bases, leaving 7 bases not matched to a gene. The CDR3 spans 15 residues. The CDR3 loop is CASSPGQGKYSPLHF. CDR3 coding DNA: TGTGCCAGCAGCCCAGGACAGGGGAAGTATTCACCCCTCCACTTT. Variable domain in full (rest from reference TRBV7-2 and TRBJ1-6): GAGVSQSPSNKVTEKGKDVELRCDPISGHTALYWYRQSLGQGLEFLIYFQGNSAPDKSGLPSDRFSAERTGGSVSTLTIQRTQQEDSAVYLCASSPGQGKYSPLHFGNGTRLTVT.